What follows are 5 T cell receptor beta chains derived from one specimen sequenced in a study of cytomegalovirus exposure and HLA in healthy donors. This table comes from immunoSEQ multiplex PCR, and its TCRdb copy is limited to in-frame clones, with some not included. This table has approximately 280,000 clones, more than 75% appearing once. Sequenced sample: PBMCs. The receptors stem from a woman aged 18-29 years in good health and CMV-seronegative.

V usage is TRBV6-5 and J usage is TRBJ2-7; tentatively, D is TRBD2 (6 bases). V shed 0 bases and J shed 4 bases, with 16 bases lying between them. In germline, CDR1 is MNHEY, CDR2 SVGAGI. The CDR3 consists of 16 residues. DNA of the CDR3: TGTGCCAGCAGTTACTCGGCCAGCGGGCCTCGATACGAGCAGTACTTC. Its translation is CASSYSASGPRYEQYF.

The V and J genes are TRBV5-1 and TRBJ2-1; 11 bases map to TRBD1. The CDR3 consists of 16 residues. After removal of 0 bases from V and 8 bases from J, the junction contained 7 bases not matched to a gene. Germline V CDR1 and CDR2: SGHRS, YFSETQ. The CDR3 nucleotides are TGCGCCAGCAGCTTGGCCGGGACAGGGGGTGGCGATGAGCAGTTCTTC. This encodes CASSLAGTGGGDEQFF.

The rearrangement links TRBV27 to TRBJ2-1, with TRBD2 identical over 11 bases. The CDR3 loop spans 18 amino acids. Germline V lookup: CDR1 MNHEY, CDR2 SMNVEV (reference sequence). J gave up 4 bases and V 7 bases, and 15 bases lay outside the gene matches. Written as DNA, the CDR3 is TGTGCCAGCACCATTATCCCTCCGGGGACTAGCGGATACAATGAGCAGTTCTTC. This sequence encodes CASTIIPPGTSGYNEQFF.

The CDR3 sequence: CASSRQGYQETQYF. In nucleotides, the CDR3 is TGTGCCAGTAGCCGTCAGGGGTATCAAGAGACCCAGTACTTC. The chain is built from TRBV19 and TRBJ2-5, with D possibly TRBD1 on 6 matching bases. CDR1 and CDR2 (germline): LNHDA, SQIVND (reference sequence). This CDR3 contains 14 residues. Between the trimmed V and J ends, which lost 6 bases and 2 bases, there was a span of 13 bases. The full variable domain, its missing parts supplied by reference TRBV19 and TRBJ2-5, is DGGITQSPKYLFRKEGQNVTLSCEQNLNHDAMYWYRQDPGQGLRLIYYSQIVNDFQKGDIAEGYSVSREKKESFPLTVTSAQKNPTAFYLCASSRQGYQETQYFGPGTRLLVL.

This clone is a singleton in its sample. CDR3 region: CASSLPKSGSGANVLTF. Here the CDR3 DNA reads TGTGCCAGCAGCTTGCCCAAATCCGGCTCTGGGGCCAACGTCCTGACTTTC. This rearrangement joins TRBV5-4 to TRBJ2-6; unclear D gene. The length of the CDR3 is 17 residues. CDR1 is SGHNT, CDR2 YYREEE, per germline (reference sequence). V was clipped by 1 base and J by 0 bases, with 11 bases between them.